This TCR beta chain stems from a study of blood T cell repertoires in COVID-19. Across the whole study: PBMCs, B-cell-depleted T cells, or T cells provided the cDNA or gDNA that made up the material.

Per the authors' pipeline: By means of reference gene primer amplification, nucleated cell counts were estimated. The method was immunoSEQ multiplex PCR; TCRdb's version includes in-frame clones alone and lacks a portion of them. That table supplies the V and J calls and clone size; D and trimming were determined from the DNA. The table includes more than 95,000 clones, around 81% detected once. The V segment lost 10 bases and the J segment 4 bases; nucleotides outside the gene matches: 5. Germline lookup yields CDR1 MNHEY and CDR2 SVGAGI. This CDR3 has 14 residues. This clone was seen more than once but under ten times.

Sequencing input: peripheral blood. The J gene is TRBJ2-1, the V gene TRBV6-5; 12 positions agree with TRBD2. This sequence originates from a man aged 80 or over with acute or convalescent COVID-19. CDR3 amino acids: CATILAGGYNEQFF. The CDR3 bases are TGTGCCACCATTCTAGCGGGAGGGTACAATGAGCAGTTCTTC.